This T cell receptor beta chain was recorded in a study of blood T cells in healthy people across ages. A second PCR of about 7 to 12 cycles used a sample-barcoded 5' primer and a J-beta primer mix. TCRdb re-analysed the 5' RACE reads in MiXCR, keeping a single row per CDR3 protein. This sample has about 730,000 distinct CDR3 sequences, with more than 40% found just once. The CDR3 runs to 14 residues. V dropped 6 bases and J dropped 3; count of bases not matched to a gene: 6. CDR1 and CDR2 from the germline V gene are DFQATT and SNEGSKA (reference sequence). The sequencing sample was made of blood. The rearrangement uses TRBV20-1 and TRBJ2-1; 9 nucleotides agree with TRBD2. The TCR was taken from a woman aged 55-70 years in good health. The CDR3 reads CSARGTSSYNEQFF. CDR3 nucleotides: TGCAGTGCCCGCGGGACTAGCAGCTACAATGAGCAGTTCTTC.